Below are 13 T cell receptor beta chains sequenced from a single sample in a study of blood T cell repertoires in COVID-19. Clones were sequenced by immunoSEQ multiplex PCR, and TCRdb holds only the in-frame ones, with some missing. Of approximately 120,000 clones listed, 80% to 90% are singletons. Sequenced: peripheral blood. These TCRs come from a man older than 75 with active or convalescent COVID-19.

The J gene is TRBJ2-5, the V gene TRBV3-1 (or the pseudogene TRBV3-2); possibly TRBD1 for D (6 bases). Trimming stripped 2 bases from V and 5 bases from J, with 15 bases between. The CDR3 spans 15 residues. CDR1 and CDR2 from the germline V gene are LGHDT and YNNKEL (reference sequence). In DNA, the CDR3 is TGTGCCAGCAGCCAATCCACAGGGATGGGCGAGACCCAGTACTTC. It is translated as CASSQSTGMGETQYF.

This rearrangement joins TRBV19 to TRBJ1-6, with no clear D. Trimming removed 7 bases at V and 9 bases at J, with 16 bases between. The CDR3 is 14 residues long. CDR1 is LNHDA and CDR2 is SQIVND in the germline V gene (reference sequence). The DNA for the CDR3 is TGTGCCAGTACCATTCCTGGCGGTGGTTCACCCCTCCACTTT. Protein sequence: CASTIPGGGSPLHF.

Points on this clone: In the same sample, other DNA sequences code for this CDR3. The V gene is TRBV12-3 or TRBV12-4, the J gene TRBJ1-3, with D uncertain. This CDR3 is built from 13 residues. V was trimmed by 6 bases and J by 0 bases, leaving 6 bases between them. CDR3 sequence (DNA): TGTGCCAGCAGACGGAGCTCTGGAAACACCATATATTTT. Residues: CASRRSSGNTIYF.

This clone appeared a single time. The chain links TRBV7-4 to TRBJ1-4; 7 bases are shared with TRBD1. Trimming took 5 bases from V and 0 from J; bases not matched to a gene: 6. Germline V gives CDR1 SGHVT, CDR2 SQSDAQ. The length of the CDR3 is 16 residues. The chain's CDR3 is CASSVTDRATNEKLFF. The CDR3 bases are TGTGCCAGCAGCGTAACAGACAGGGCAACTAATGAAAAACTGTTTTTT.

J is TRBJ1-4 and V is TRBV2; 10 positions match TRBD1. The CDR3 extends over 16 amino acids. Trimming took 6 bases from V and 8 from J; bases not matched to a gene: 12. Per the germline V gene, CDR1 is SNHLY and CDR2 is FYNNEI. CDR3 region: CASRERSGQGTEKLFF. DNA for the CDR3: TGTGCCAGCAGGGAGCGGTCGGGACAGGGGACCGAAAAACTGTTTTTT.

The V and J genes are TRBV7-9 and TRBJ1-1; D call uncertain. CDR1 is SEHNR, CDR2 FQNEAQ, per germline (reference sequence). The CDR3 totals 14 residues. V was cut by 4 bases and J by 3 bases, with 12 bases left in between. CDR3 region: CASSSYGEDTEAFF. For the CDR3, the DNA is TGTGCCAGCAGCTCCTATGGCGAGGACACTGAAGCTTTCTTT.

This rearrangement joins TRBV18 to TRBJ1-6, with 10 bases fitting TRBD1. CDR3 length: 14 residues. The germline gives CDR1 KGHSH, CDR2 LQKENI. After removal of 6 bases from V and 6 bases from J, the junction contained 2 bases not matched to a gene. The CDR3: CASSGQGSNSPLHF. CDR3 DNA: TGTGCCAGCTCGGGACAGGGGTCTAATTCACCCCTCCACTTT. Full variable domain (rest looked up from reference TRBV18 and TRBJ1-6): NAGVMQNPRHLVRRRGQEARLRCSPMKGHSHVYWYRQLPEEGLKFMVYLQKENIIDESGMPKERFSAEFPKEGPSILRIQQVVRGDSAAYFCASSGQGSNSPLHFGNGTRLTVT.

The V call is TRBV19, the J call TRBJ2-7, with 7 bases lining up with TRBD2. Germline CDR1 and CDR2: LNHDA and SQIVND (reference sequence). V was pared by 5 bases and J by 1 base, with 8 bases of the junction left unmatched. This CDR3 region has 15 residues. The CDR3: CASSAAGWASYEQYF. CDR3 sequence (DNA): TGTGCCAGTAGTGCAGCGGGGTGGGCGTCCTACGAGCAGTACTTC.

The chain employs TRBV10-3 and TRBJ2-3; D unresolved. The CDR3 loop spans 12 amino acids. In germline, CDR1 is ENHRY, CDR2 SYGVKD. V lost 10 bases and J lost 1, with 9 bases in between. The CDR3 loop reads CATSTGTDTQYF. The CDR3 DNA reads as TGTGCCACGTCGACTGGCACAGATACGCAGTATTTT.

In this sample, this clone turned up a few times. V usage is TRBV7-8 and J usage is TRBJ1-2; TRBD1 matches 11 bases. Germline trimming cut 3 bases from V and 7 bases from J; bases unmatched to any gene: 10. Germline CDR1 SGHVS, CDR2 FQNEAQ. The CDR3 contains 16 residues. The CDR3 region is CASSFSRDRGYFGYTF. CDR3 DNA: TGTGCCAGCAGCTTTTCCCGGGACAGGGGGTACTTTGGCTACACCTTC.

V is TRBV9 and J is TRBJ2-2; D is perhaps TRBD1 (6 bases). Deletions cut 7 bases from V and 4 bases from J, with 8 bases between. Germline V gene sequence: CDR1 SGDLS, CDR2 YYNGEE. CDR3 size: 12 residues. The CDR3: CASQGLTGELFF. The CDR3, as DNA: TGTGCCAGCCAGGGGCTCACCGGGGAGCTGTTTTTT. Looking up the rest from reference TRBV9 and TRBJ2-2 gives the full variable domain: DSGVTQTPKHLITATGQRVTLRCSPRSGDLSVYWYQQSLDQGLQFLIQYYNGEERAKGNILERFSAQQFPDLHSELNLSSLELGDSALYFCASQGLTGELFFGEGSRLTVL.

V and J are TRBV2 and TRBJ1-1, with D possibly matching TRBD1 (5 bases). The CDR3 loop spans 14 amino acids. Germline CDR1 and CDR2: SNHLY and FYNNEI. V was shortened by 5 bases and J by 6 bases, with 16 bases between the two germline ends. The CDR3 DNA follows: TGTGCCAGCAGTTCGGACATAGGAGGGGCTGAAGCTTTCTTT. It translates to CASSSDIGGAEAFF.

The J gene is TRBJ1-2, the V gene TRBV30, with D hard to call. With 7 bases removed from V and 2 bases from J, the gap between germline ends came to 14 bases. The CDR3 runs 13 residues. The V gene's germline CDR1 is GTSNPN and CDR2 SVGIG (reference sequence). As DNA, the CDR3 is TGTGCCTTATACCCCTCCCGGAACTATGGCTACACCTTC. Its translation is CALYPSRNYGYTF.